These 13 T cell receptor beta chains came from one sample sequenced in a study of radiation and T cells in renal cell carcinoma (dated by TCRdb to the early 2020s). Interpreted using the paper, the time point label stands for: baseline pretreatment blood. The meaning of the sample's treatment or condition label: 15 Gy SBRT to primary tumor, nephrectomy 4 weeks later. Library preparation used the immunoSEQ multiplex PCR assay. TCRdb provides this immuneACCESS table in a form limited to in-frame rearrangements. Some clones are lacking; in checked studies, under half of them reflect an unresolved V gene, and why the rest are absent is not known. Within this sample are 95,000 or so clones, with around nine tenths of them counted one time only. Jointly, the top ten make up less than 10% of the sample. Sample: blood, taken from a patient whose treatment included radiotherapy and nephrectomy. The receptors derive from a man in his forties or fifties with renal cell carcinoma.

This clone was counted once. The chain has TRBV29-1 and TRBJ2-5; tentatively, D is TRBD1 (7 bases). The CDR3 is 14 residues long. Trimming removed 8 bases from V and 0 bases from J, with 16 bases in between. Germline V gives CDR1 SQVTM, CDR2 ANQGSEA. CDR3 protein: CSSGGTWDQETQYF. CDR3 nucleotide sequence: TGCAGCTCAGGGGGGACATGGGACCAAGAGACCCAGTACTTC.

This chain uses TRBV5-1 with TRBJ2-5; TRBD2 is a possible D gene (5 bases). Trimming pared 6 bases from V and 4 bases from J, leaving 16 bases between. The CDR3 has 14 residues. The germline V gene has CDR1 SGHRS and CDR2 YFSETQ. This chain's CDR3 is CASNNARGGETQYF. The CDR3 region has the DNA TGCGCCAGCAACAACGCCCGGGGTGGAGAGACCCAGTACTTC.

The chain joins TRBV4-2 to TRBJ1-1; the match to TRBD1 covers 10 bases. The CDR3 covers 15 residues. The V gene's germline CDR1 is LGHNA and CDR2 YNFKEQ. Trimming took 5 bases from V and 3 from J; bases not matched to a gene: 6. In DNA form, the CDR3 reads TGTGCCAGCAGCGACAGGGGGCAAGAGGACACTGAAGCTTTCTTT. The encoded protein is CASSDRGQEDTEAFF.

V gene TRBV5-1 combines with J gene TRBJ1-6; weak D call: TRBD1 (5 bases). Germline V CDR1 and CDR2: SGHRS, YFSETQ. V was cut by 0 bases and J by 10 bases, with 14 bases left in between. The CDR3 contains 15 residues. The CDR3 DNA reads TGCGCCAGCAGCTTGGCCGGGAGGGGACGATCACCCCTCCACTTT. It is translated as CASSLAGRGRSPLHF.

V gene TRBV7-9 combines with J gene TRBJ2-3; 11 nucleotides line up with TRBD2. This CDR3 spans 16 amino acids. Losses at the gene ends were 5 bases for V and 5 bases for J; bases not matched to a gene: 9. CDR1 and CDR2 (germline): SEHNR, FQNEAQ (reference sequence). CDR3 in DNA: TGTGCCAGCAGCAATAGCGGGAGGGCCTTTGGAGATACGCAGTATTTT. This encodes CASSNSGRAFGDTQYF.

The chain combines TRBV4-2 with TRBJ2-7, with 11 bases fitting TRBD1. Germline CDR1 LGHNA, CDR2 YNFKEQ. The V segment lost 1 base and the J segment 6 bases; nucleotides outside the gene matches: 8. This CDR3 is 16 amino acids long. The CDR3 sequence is CASSQVGTGGFSEQYF. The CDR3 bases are TGTGCCAGCAGCCAAGTCGGGACAGGGGGTTTTAGCGAGCAGTACTTC.

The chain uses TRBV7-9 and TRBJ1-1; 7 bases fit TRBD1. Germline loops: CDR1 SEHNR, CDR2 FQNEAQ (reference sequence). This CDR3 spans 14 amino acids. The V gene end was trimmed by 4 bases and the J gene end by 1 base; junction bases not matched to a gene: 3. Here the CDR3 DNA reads TGTGCCAGCAGCTCACGGACAGGGAACACTGAAGCTTTCTTT. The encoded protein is CASSSRTGNTEAFF.

In nucleotides, the CDR3 is TGCGCCAGCAGCCCCGGGACAGGGAACTCCTACGAGCAGTACTTC. This gives the protein CASSPGTGNSYEQYF. This chain joins TRBV5-1 and TRBJ2-7; 9 bases are shared with TRBD1. V dropped 4 bases and J dropped 0; count of bases not matched to a gene: 5. The CDR3 consists of 15 residues. Germline assignment: CDR1 SGHRS and CDR2 YFSETQ.

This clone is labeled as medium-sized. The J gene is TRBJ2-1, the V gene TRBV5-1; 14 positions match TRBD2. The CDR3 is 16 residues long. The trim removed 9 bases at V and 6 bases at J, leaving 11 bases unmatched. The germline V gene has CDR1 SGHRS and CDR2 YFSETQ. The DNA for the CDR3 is TGCGCCACCGGCCCGGGACTAGCGGGAGATAGCAATGAGCAGTTCTTC. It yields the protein CATGPGLAGDSNEQFF.

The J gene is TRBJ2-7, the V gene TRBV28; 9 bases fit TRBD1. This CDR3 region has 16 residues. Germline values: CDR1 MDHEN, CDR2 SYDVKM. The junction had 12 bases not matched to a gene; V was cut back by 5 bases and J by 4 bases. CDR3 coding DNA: TGTGCCAGCAGTCTCCTCTTGGGACAGGGCCTATACGAGCAGTACTTC. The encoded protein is CASSLLLGQGLYEQYF.

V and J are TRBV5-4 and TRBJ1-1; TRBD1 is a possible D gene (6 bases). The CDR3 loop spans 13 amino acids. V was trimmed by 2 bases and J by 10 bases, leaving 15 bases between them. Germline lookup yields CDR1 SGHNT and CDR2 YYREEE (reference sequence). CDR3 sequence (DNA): TGTGCCAGCAGCTTTTTTGGGGGCGCGGGAGCTTTCTTT. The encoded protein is CASSFFGGAGAFF.

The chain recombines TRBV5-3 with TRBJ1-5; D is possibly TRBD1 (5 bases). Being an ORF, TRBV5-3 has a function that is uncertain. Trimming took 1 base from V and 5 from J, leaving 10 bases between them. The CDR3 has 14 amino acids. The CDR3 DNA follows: TGTGCCAGAAGCTTGATCTGGGACCATCAGCCCCAGCATTTT. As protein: CARSLIWDHQPQHF.

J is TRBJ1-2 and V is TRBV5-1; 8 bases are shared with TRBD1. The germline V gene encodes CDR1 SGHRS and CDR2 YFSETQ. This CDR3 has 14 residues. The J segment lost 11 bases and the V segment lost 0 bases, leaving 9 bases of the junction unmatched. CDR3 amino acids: CASSLDSGGTLYTF. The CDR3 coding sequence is TGCGCCAGCAGCTTGGATTCAGGGGGCACACTATACACCTTC.